These 20 T cell receptor beta chains were all obtained from the same sample, sequenced in a study of beta chain features in type 1 diabetes. Investigators reverse transcribed all isolated RNA, so they sequenced expressed TCRB transcripts. Data came from immunoSEQ multiplex PCR; TCRdb stores just in-frame clones and leaves some out. The table shows 200,000 to 250,000 clones, with about 30% occurring only once. Sequencing was carried out using central memory CD4+ T cells from blood. Source of these receptors: a man in his thirties or forties in good health.

The CDR3 protein is CAISAGLAGGLNEQFF. CDR3 DNA sequence: TGTGCCATCAGTGCCGGATTAGCGGGAGGTCTCAATGAGCAGTTCTTC. The chain carries TRBV10-3 and TRBJ2-1, with 10 positions matching TRBD2. This CDR3 spans 16 amino acids. In germline, CDR1 is ENHRY, CDR2 SYGVKD. J lost 6 bases, V lost 4 bases, and 9 bases had no gene match.

This chain connects TRBV11-2 to TRBJ1-5, with D uncertain. The CDR3 contains 16 residues. V was clipped by 2 bases and J by 0 bases, with 11 bases between them. CDR1 is SGHAT and CDR2 is FQNNGV in the germline V gene. The CDR3 loop is CASSLRADHSNQPQHF. CDR3 nucleotide sequence: TGTGCCAGCAGCTTAAGGGCAGATCATAGCAATCAGCCCCAGCATTTT.

In its sample, this clone was seen a few times. The chain carries TRBV11-2 and TRBJ2-6; D gene uncertain. The CDR3 loop spans 15 amino acids. Per the germline V gene, CDR1 is SGHAT and CDR2 is FQNNGV. V was cut by 7 bases and J by 0 bases, with 10 bases left in between. The CDR3 nucleotides are TGTGCCAGCACCCAACAGAGCTCTGGGGCCAACGTCCTGACTTTC. Translating it yields CASTQQSSGANVLTF. The whole variable domain, filled in from reference TRBV11-2 and TRBJ2-6, reads EAGVAQSPRYKIIEKRQSVAFWCNPISGHATLYWYQQILGQGPKLLIQFQNNGVVDDSQLPKDRFSAERLKGVDSTLKIQPAKLEDSAVYLCASTQQSSGANVLTFGAGSRLTVL.

The chain employs TRBV29-1 and TRBJ2-1, with TRBD2 identical over 15 bases. Per germline, CDR1 SQVTM and CDR2 ANQGSEA. This CDR3 is 17 amino acids long. Trimming took 1 base from V and 6 from J; bases not matched to a gene: 7. The CDR3 sequence: CSVEGRGTSGRINEQFF. In DNA form, the CDR3 reads TGCAGCGTTGAAGGACGCGGGACTAGCGGGAGGATCAATGAGCAGTTCTTC.

The genes are TRBV15 and TRBJ2-1, with D tentatively TRBD2 (5 bases). Germline CDR1 reads LNHNV; CDR2 reads YYDKDF (reference sequence). Trimming took off 0 bases at V and 2 bases at J, with 11 bases between the two ends. The CDR3 consists of 16 residues. CDR3 amino acids: CATSRDRAVTYNEQFF. The CDR3 nucleotides are TGTGCCACCAGCAGAGATAGAGCGGTTACCTACAATGAGCAGTTCTTC.

V is TRBV13 and J is TRBJ2-7; possibly TRBD1 for D (5 bases). Germline-derived CDR1 and CDR2 are PRHDT and FYEKMQ (reference sequence). V was pared by 8 bases and J by 0 bases, with 23 bases between. The CDR3 is 17 residues long. The CDR3 sequence is CASRPMTDLLSSYEQYF. Here the CDR3 DNA reads TGTGCCAGCCGTCCGATGACAGACCTTTTATCCTCCTACGAGCAGTACTTC.

This clone came up a few times. This chain links TRBV4-2 with TRBJ1-2; D gene uncertain. This CDR3 has 15 residues. V lost 0 bases and J 5 bases, leaving 13 bases between the germline ends. The germline CDR1 and CDR2 sequences are LGHNA and YNFKEQ. The CDR3 reads CASSQDLSDFYGYTF. CDR3 nucleotides: TGTGCCAGCAGCCAAGATCTTTCGGATTTTTATGGCTACACCTTC.

The sample holds a few counts of this clone. The CDR3 DNA reads TGCAGCGTTATGAAGTTAAGGGATGTGACCTACGAGCAGTACTTC. Its translation: CSVMKLRDVTYEQYF. The chain recombines TRBV29-1 with TRBJ2-7; no definite D call. This CDR3 has 15 amino acids. In germline, CDR1 is SQVTM, CDR2 ANQGSEA. Trimming removed 5 bases at V and 2 bases at J, with 19 bases between.

This rearrangement joins TRBV5-6 to TRBJ1-1; D is ambiguous. There are 14 residues in the CDR3. The V end lost 0 bases, the J end lost 1 base, and 7 bases lay between the germline ends. In germline, CDR1 is SGHDT, CDR2 YYEEEE. CDR3 DNA: TGTGCCAGCAGCTTGGGTAGCAAGAACACTGAAGCTTTCTTT. Protein product: CASSLGSKNTEAFF.

CDR3 DNA: TGTGCCAGCAGCCGAACAGGGATCCAAGAGACCCAGTACTTC. Encoded protein: CASSRTGIQETQYF. This chain joins TRBV7-2 and TRBJ2-5, with a possible D match to TRBD1 (6 bases). The V gene's germline CDR1 is SGHTA and CDR2 FQGNSA. Deletions cut 5 bases from V and 1 base from J, with 11 bases between. The CDR3 is 14 residues long.

This clone was picked up many times. The chain uses TRBV7-2 and TRBJ2-5; 7 bases map to TRBD1. The V gene's germline CDR1 is SGHTA and CDR2 FQGNSA. The J segment lost 3 bases and the V segment lost 2 bases, leaving 6 bases of the junction unmatched. This CDR3 comprises 15 residues. The CDR3 nucleotides are TGTGCCAGCAGCTTATCGGGACAGAGAGAAGAGACCCAGTACTTC. Translation gives CASSLSGQREETQYF.

This clone was seen only a few times. V gene TRBV2 combines with J gene TRBJ2-1; possibly TRBD2 for D (6 bases). The germline CDR1 and CDR2 sequences are SNHLY and FYNNEI. The ends were cut back, 5 bases at V and 4 bases at J, with 18 bases in the middle. There are 16 residues in the CDR3. CDR3 sequence: CASSPVGGFYYNEQFF. The CDR3, as DNA: TGTGCCAGCAGTCCCGTTGGGGGGTTTTATTACAATGAGCAGTTCTTC.

This clone was recorded a few times. The V and J genes are TRBV7-2 and TRBJ2-1, with D hard to call. The CDR3 covers 14 residues. Trimming shortened V by 1 base and J by 2 bases, and 6 bases separated the two germline ends. Germline V gives CDR1 SGHTA, CDR2 FQGNSA. The chain's CDR3 is CASSLDAAYNEQFF. CDR3 in DNA: TGTGCCAGCAGCTTAGACGCGGCCTACAATGAGCAGTTCTTC.

J is TRBJ2-3 and V is TRBV4-3; TRBD2 might be the D (6 bases). Trimming took off 1 base at V and 6 bases at J, with 14 bases between the two ends. The CDR3 covers 15 residues. Germline V gene sequence: CDR1 LGHNA, CDR2 YSLEER. The DNA for the CDR3 is TGCGCCAGCAGCCAAGGGGGGGAGGCTTGGGATACGCAGTATTTT. Its protein product is CASSQGGEAWDTQYF.

This sequence joins TRBV18 and TRBJ2-7; TRBD1 aligns across 10 bases. The V gene end was trimmed by 5 bases and the J gene end by 5 bases; junction bases not matched to a gene: 3. The CDR3 spans 13 residues. The germline V gene encodes CDR1 KGHSH and CDR2 LQKENI. The CDR3 here is CASSEGQGNEQYF. CDR3 sequence (DNA): TGTGCCAGCTCAGAGGGACAGGGGAACGAGCAGTACTTC.

In this sample, this clone turned up a few times. The chain combines TRBV6-5 with TRBJ2-3; D might be TRBD1 (5 bases). The CDR3 contains 13 residues. The V end lost 4 bases, the J end lost 2 bases, and 7 bases lay between the germline ends. CDR1 and CDR2 (germline): MNHEY, SVGAGI. CDR3 coding DNA: TGTGCCAGCAGTTCAGGGATCACAGATACGCAGTATTTT. Encoded protein: CASSSGITDTQYF.

V is TRBV30 and J is TRBJ1-1; possibly TRBD1 for D (5 bases). CDR3 length equals 13 residues. Trimming removed 0 bases at V and 7 bases at J, with 12 bases between. CDR1 is GTSNPN, CDR2 SVGIG, per germline (reference sequence). The CDR3 is CAWSVTGDREAFF. The DNA for the CDR3 is TGTGCCTGGAGTGTAACAGGTGATCGTGAAGCTTTCTTT.

The chain joins TRBV30 to TRBJ1-6; D unclear. The CDR3 is 12 amino acids. V dropped 1 base and J dropped 10 bases, with 8 bases sitting between them. Germline CDR1 and CDR2: GTSNPN and SVGIG (reference sequence). The CDR3 DNA sequence: TGTGCCTGGAGTGAAGGAATGTCACCCCTCCACTTT. Protein sequence: CAWSEGMSPLHF.

The chain joins TRBV29-1 to TRBJ2-1; D is ambiguous. The CDR3 is made up of 12 amino acids. V was shortened by 3 bases and J by 0 bases, with 3 bases between the two germline ends. Germline V lookup: CDR1 SQVTM, CDR2 ANQGSEA. The CDR3 DNA sequence: TGCAGCGTTGATGCCTCCTACAATGAGCAGTTCTTC. Translation: CSVDASYNEQFF.

This clone was seen a few times. This chain uses TRBV28 with TRBJ2-3, with 14 bases matching TRBD2. The CDR3 runs 16 residues. Germline loops: CDR1 MDHEN, CDR2 SYDVKM. J lost 3 bases, V lost 6 bases, and 5 bases had no gene match. The CDR3 here is CASRGTSGSGTDTQYF. CDR3 DNA sequence: TGTGCCAGCAGGGGGACTAGCGGGAGTGGGACAGATACGCAGTATTTT.